A selection of T cell receptor beta chains follows, all from one sample in a study of blood T cell repertoires in COVID-19. The repertoire was sequenced with immunoSEQ multiplex PCR; TCRdb's copy has only in-frame clones and lacks some. This table has around 440,000 clones, roughly 88% appearing once. Specimen: peripheral blood. These receptors were collected from a woman in her fifties or sixties with COVID-19, enrolled during active disease. The CDR3 runs from the conserved cysteine through the conserved F or W. A D gene is named only where the DNA matches it firmly.

>TRBJ2-3|TRBV11-2|-
CASSLMGASTDTQYF
>TRBJ2-1|TRBV9|-
CASSPGSHEQFF
>TRBJ1-6|TRBV9|-
CASGEPKPLHF
>TRBJ1-1|TRBV7-3|TRBD1
CASSSTGENTEAFF
>TRBJ1-6|TRBV21-1|-
CASTQGLLLPYNSPLHF
>TRBJ2-7|TRBV6-4|TRBD1
CASSNPQGSGFEQYF
>TRBJ2-7|TRBV27|TRBD2
CASSRSGGAYSEQYF
>TRBJ1-1|TRBV11-2|-
CASSQSGGVEAFF
>TRBJ2-7|TRBV7-9|TRBD2
CASSWDYQYEQYF
>TRBJ2-2|TRBV5-1|-
CASSRRGPTGELFF
>TRBJ2-3|TRBV9|-
CASSVDGGTIGSTDTQYF
>TRBJ1-2|TRBV19|-
CASSNFRTSPGYTF
>TRBJ2-4|TRBV13|TRBD2
CASSVLAGGNIQYF
>TRBJ2-7|TRBV7-6|-
CASSSYGDSNYEQYF
>TRBJ2-7|TRBV19|-
CASAGQPDSYEQYF
>TRBJ2-2|TRBV15|-
CAVPLVANTGELFF
>TRBJ1-2|TRBV29-1|TRBD1
CSVPSNSETGLGYTF
>TRBJ1-4|TRBV5-1|TRBD1
CASSRTGDNEKLFF
>TRBJ1-3|TRBV30|-
CAWGEGFSGNTIYF
>TRBJ1-1|TRBV5-1|-
CASSLGGDTEAFF
>TRBJ1-1|TRBV19|-
CASSSIMGQEAFF
>TRBJ1-1|TRBV11-2|-
CASSLKWETEAFF
>TRBJ1-1|TRBV5-1|TRBD1
CASSWGQGYMNTEAFF
>TRBJ2-7|TRBV2|-
CASSEIGGAYEQYF
>TRBJ2-1|TRBV30|-
CAWSVRGEQFF
>TRBJ1-2|TRBV4-2|TRBD1
CASSQEGGGAVYGYTF
>TRBJ2-1|TRBV18|TRBD1
CASSGQGSYNEQFF
>TRBJ2-1|TRBV29-1|-
CSAGDGGGEQFF
>TRBJ1-1|TRBV6-6|-
CASSPREQAFF
>TRBJ2-3|TRBV4-1|-
CASSQGGEVDTQYF
>TRBJ1-5|TRBV2|-
CASSKTRGAGDQPQHF
>TRBJ1-2|TRBV7-8|TRBD1
CASSHDRGGLGYTF
>TRBJ2-5|TRBV30|TRBD2
CAWSAGGAETQYF
>TRBJ2-5|TRBV18|TRBD2
CASSAGAPSGGQETQYF
>TRBJ1-5|TRBV4-1|-
CASSQAGLGDNQPQHF
>TRBJ1-5|TRBV19|-
CASSIGLQPQHF
>TRBJ1-2|TRBV24-1|-
CATSDVEANYGYTF
>TRBJ2-3|TRBV3-1/TRBV3-2|-
CASSQRGGGTDTQYF
>TRBJ2-7|TRBV2|-
CASSEGPDFPYEQYF
>TRBJ1-5|TRBV19|-
CASSPGRQPQHF
>TRBJ2-5|TRBV28|TRBD2
CASRASGGERTQYF
>TRBJ2-1|TRBV9|TRBD2
CASGASGLYNEQFF
>TRBJ1-2|TRBV7-2|-
CASSSKPTYGYTF
>TRBJ2-7|TRBV6-6|-
CASSYTMAPSSEQYF
>TRBJ1-4|TRBV6-5|-
CASSYSISGVEEKLFF
>TRBJ1-6|TRBV5-4|TRBD1
CASSFKGAYSPLHF
>TRBJ1-2|TRBV5-6|TRBD1
CASSLTTGTGANYGYTF
>TRBJ1-2|TRBV18|-
CASSPQRGEGYTF
>TRBJ2-7|TRBV28|TRBD1
CASSQPTGILHEQYF